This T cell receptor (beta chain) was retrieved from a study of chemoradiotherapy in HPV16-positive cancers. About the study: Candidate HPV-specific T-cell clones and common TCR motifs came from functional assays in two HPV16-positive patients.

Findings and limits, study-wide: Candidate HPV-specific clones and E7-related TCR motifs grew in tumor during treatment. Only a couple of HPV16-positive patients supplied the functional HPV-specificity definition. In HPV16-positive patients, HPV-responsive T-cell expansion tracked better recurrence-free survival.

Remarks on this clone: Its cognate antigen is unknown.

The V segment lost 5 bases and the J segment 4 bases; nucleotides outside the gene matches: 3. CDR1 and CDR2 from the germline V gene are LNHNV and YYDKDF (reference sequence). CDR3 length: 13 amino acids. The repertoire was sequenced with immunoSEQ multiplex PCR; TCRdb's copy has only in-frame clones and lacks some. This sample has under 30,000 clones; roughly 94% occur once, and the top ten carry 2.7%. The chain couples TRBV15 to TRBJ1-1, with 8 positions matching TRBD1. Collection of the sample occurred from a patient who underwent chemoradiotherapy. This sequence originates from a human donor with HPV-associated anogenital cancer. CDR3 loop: CATSLRGPTEAFF. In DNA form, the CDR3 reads TGTGCCACCAGCCTCAGGGGGCCCACTGAAGCTTTCTTT.